This T cell receptor beta chain was sequenced during a study of T cell responses to AZD1222 COVID-19 vaccine. Study context: Pooled together were second doses at about 4 or about 12 weeks.

In the case of this clone: Antigen specificity is unknown.

Some clones are missing from TCRdb's copy, which holds only in-frame ones; the method was immunoSEQ multiplex PCR. The sample records roughly 170,000 clones, approximately 90% being singletons. The CDR3 totals 15 residues. CDR1 and CDR2 from the germline V gene are MNHEY and SVGAGI. The ends lost 6 bases at V and 12 bases at J; junction bases unmatched: 12. Findings and caveats of the study: Spike-specific TCR repertoires showed rising breadth and depth after two AZD1222 doses.

The TCR was taken from an adult in good health. V usage is TRBV6-5 and J usage is TRBJ2-1, with TRBD1 matching over 12 bases. The material was peripheral blood, obtained on day 0 of AZD1222 vaccination. The CDR3 bases are TGTGCCAGCAGCCAGGGACAGGGGGCGTCCAATAGGCAGTTCTTC. The encoded protein is CASSQGQGASNRQFF.